This T cell receptor beta chain appears in the sequencing data of a study of neoadjuvant anti-PD-1 for oral cavity cancer. Study overall: Patients without progression received a fourth nivolumab dose around day 43, then surgical resection on days 50-56.

The table came from immunoSEQ multiplex PCR; TCRdb's copy has only in-frame clones and leaves some out. This table holds about 72,000 clones, roughly 85% found once. Germline V gene sequence: CDR1 SEHNR, CDR2 FQNEAQ (reference sequence). Trimming pared 0 bases from V and 4 bases from J, leaving 10 bases between. The CDR3 spans 15 residues. Documented time point: after neoadjuvant nivolumab, at surgical resection. The sequence was collected from a person between 35 and 79 years old with oral cavity squamous cell carcinoma. Sequencing used PBMCs, obtained after nivolumab (anti-PD-1) treatment. The chain links TRBV7-9 to TRBJ2-1; D unclear. CDR3 loop: CASSLALSGYNEQFF. The CDR3 DNA is TGTGCCAGCAGCTTAGCCCTGTCAGGTTACAATGAGCAGTTCTTC.